The clone carrying this TCR beta chain appeared many times. The germline V gene encodes CDR1 SGHTS and CDR2 YDEGEE. V lost 2 bases and J lost 5; bases outside the gene matches: 2. The CDR3 loop spans 14 amino acids. From RNA transcripts, TCR beta CDR3 regions were amplified. Using the HTBI primer set, a first-round RT-PCR was run on the TCR CDR3. TCRdb processed the multiplex PCR reads anew with MiXCR; each CDR3 protein has one entry. The sample contains about 480,000 distinct CDR3 sequences, approximately 25% of which appear only once. The data belong to a study of T cells in Graves' hyperthyroidism and ophthalmopathy.

The source material was blood. This sequence joins TRBV5-8 and TRBJ2-2; the match to TRBD1 covers 8 bases. The sequence was obtained from a woman younger than 45 with Graves' ophthalmopathy. DNA for the CDR3: TGTGCCAGCAGCTTCCGGGACAGGACCGGGGAGCTGTTTTTT. Translation: CASSFRDRTGELFF. The full variable domain, with the rest looked up from reference TRBV5-8 and TRBJ2-2, is EAGVTQSPTHLIKTRGQQATLRCSPISGHTSVYWYQQALGLGLQFLLWYDEGEERNRGNFPPRFSGRQFPNYSSELNVNALELEDSALYLCASSFRDRTGELFFGEGSRLTVL.